This TCR beta chain came from a study of cytomegalovirus exposure and HLA in healthy donors. Amplification used 60 Vbeta primers and 13 Jbeta primers. Only in-frame clones appear in the TCRdb table, and some are missing; sequencing was by immunoSEQ multiplex PCR. Among some 130,000 clones listed, roughly 85% were seen once. The CDR3 is 15 amino acids. From germline, CDR1 is MNHEY and CDR2 SMNVEV (reference sequence). J gave up 4 bases and V 8 bases, and 12 bases lay outside the gene matches. V and J are TRBV27 and TRBJ2-3; 7 positions agree with TRBD2. This receptor was identified in a man aged 40-49 years in good health and CMV-seropositive. The sample consisted of PBMCs. The CDR3 loop is CASGGGLGISDTQYF. The CDR3 DNA reads TGTGCCAGCGGGGGAGGACTAGGGATATCAGATACGCAGTATTTT.